Each of the 14 T cell receptor beta chains below was sequenced from the same sample in a study of T cell clones after liver transplantation. TCRdb's copy holds only in-frame clones and misses some; the assay was immunoSEQ multiplex PCR. The sample records 50,000 or so clones, roughly 71% being singletons. Source: CD4+ T cells from blood, taken roughly 56 months after liver transplant. The receptor source for this set is a human patient who received a liver transplant. Some T cells here may be from the graft donor.

V and J are TRBV7-7 and TRBJ2-3, with D unclear. Trimming pared 4 bases from V and 3 bases from J, leaving 14 bases between. This CDR3 region has 15 residues. Per the germline V gene, CDR1 is SSHAT and CDR2 is FNYEAQ (reference sequence). CDR3 in amino acids: CASSSRVGGTDTQYF. CDR3 sequence (DNA): TGTGCCAGCAGCTCAAGAGTTGGCGGTACAGATACGCAGTATTTT.

This sequence joins TRBV7-9 and TRBJ2-3; 10 nucleotides align to TRBD2. This CDR3 is built from 15 residues. The V gene's germline CDR1 is SEHNR and CDR2 FQNEAQ (reference sequence). V was clipped by 4 bases and J by 3 bases; unmatched bases: 4. The CDR3: CASSSSTSGTDTQYF. In DNA, the CDR3 is TGTGCCAGCAGCTCCTCGACTAGCGGGACAGATACGCAGTATTTT.

The chain recombines TRBV30 with TRBJ1-2; 11 bases line up with TRBD1. Germline loops: CDR1 GTSNPN, CDR2 SVGIG (reference sequence). The CDR3 is 15 amino acids. V shed 3 bases and J 8 bases; nucleotides not matched to a gene: 11. The CDR3: CAWSPGTGGLRGYTF. The CDR3 DNA is TGTGCCTGGAGCCCGGGGACAGGGGGTTTGAGAGGCTACACCTTC.

The chain couples TRBV7-9 to TRBJ1-1; D perhaps matches TRBD1 (6 bases). V was shortened by 5 bases and J by 3 bases, with 13 bases between the two germline ends. Germline V gives CDR1 SEHNR, CDR2 FQNEAQ (reference sequence). CDR3 length: 14 amino acids. Here the CDR3 reads CASSPTQGHTEAFF. The CDR3 nucleotides are TGTGCCAGCAGCCCCACACAGGGCCACACTGAAGCTTTCTTT. Supplemented by reference TRBV7-9 and TRBJ1-1, the full variable domain reads DTGVSQNPRHKITKRGQNVTFRCDPISEHNRLYWYRQTLGQGPEFLTYFQNEAQLEKSRLLSDRFSAERPKGSFSTLEIQRTEQGDSAMYLCASSPTQGHTEAFFGQGTRLTVV.

J is TRBJ2-7 and V is TRBV5-4; 7 bases match TRBD1. After removal of 1 base from V and 3 bases from J, the junction contained 7 bases not matched to a gene. The germline gives CDR1 SGHNT, CDR2 YYREEE (reference sequence). The CDR3 has 15 residues. The CDR3 reads CASSLLGQVVYEQYF. CDR3 bases: TGTGCCAGCAGCTTGTTAGGACAGGTTGTCTACGAGCAGTACTTC.

This sequence joins TRBV28 and TRBJ1-5, with 8 bases identical to TRBD1. V was pared by 5 bases and J by 4 bases, with 10 bases of the junction left unmatched. There are 16 residues in the CDR3. Germline V gene lookup returns CDR1 MDHEN and CDR2 SYDVKM. The CDR3 protein is CASSTLGQGKNQPQHF. The CDR3 DNA is TGTGCCAGCAGTACCCTCGGACAGGGCAAAAATCAGCCCCAGCATTTT.

This clone was found a few times. This chain connects TRBV28 to TRBJ2-2; D is possibly TRBD2 (5 bases). The V gene's germline CDR1 is MDHEN and CDR2 SYDVKM. This CDR3 is 15 amino acids long. Trimming took off 3 bases at V and 0 bases at J, with 8 bases between the two ends. Here the CDR3 reads CASSFGSANTGELFF. The CDR3 DNA follows: TGTGCCAGCAGTTTCGGTAGCGCGAACACCGGGGAGCTGTTTTTT.

The chain has TRBV18 and TRBJ1-2; D is unclear. The length of the CDR3 is 15 residues. Trimming left V 0 bases short and J 8 bases short, with 16 bases between. In germline, CDR1 is KGHSH, CDR2 LQKENI. DNA of the CDR3: TGTGCCAGCTCACCACCGTTGGGCGCCACTGGGGGCTACACCTTC. This sequence encodes CASSPPLGATGGYTF.

This clone is medium-sized. The chain joins TRBV27 to TRBJ2-7; D call uncertain. This CDR3 has 14 residues. CDR1 is MNHEY and CDR2 is SMNVEV in the germline V gene (reference sequence). Deletions cut 5 bases from V and 2 bases from J, with 13 bases between. The CDR3: CASSVREGAYEQYF. In DNA form, the CDR3 reads TGTGCCAGCAGTGTCAGAGAAGGAGCCTACGAGCAGTACTTC.

The rearrangement joins TRBV28 to TRBJ1-1; tentatively, D is TRBD1 (6 bases). Germline CDR1 reads MDHEN; CDR2 reads SYDVKM. This CDR3 has 15 residues. Deletions cut 6 bases from V and 8 bases from J, with 22 bases between. DNA for the CDR3: TGTGCCAGCAGGGTCGCCGCGACAGGTTCCAGGGAAGCTTTCTTT. Residues: CASRVAATGSREAFF.

The V and J genes are TRBV7-8 and TRBJ1-4, with D possibly being TRBD1 (6 bases). Germline assignment: CDR1 SGHVS and CDR2 FQNEAQ. CDR3 size: 16 residues. V lost 5 bases and J lost 8, with 21 bases in between. Written as DNA, the CDR3 is TGTGCCAGCAGCCCACCGAGGGGGGGGTCGTTCGAAAAACTGTTTTTT. Encoded protein: CASSPPRGGSFEKLFF.

The chain joins TRBV30 to TRBJ2-5; D perhaps matches TRBD1 (6 bases). The ends were cut back, 5 bases at V and 4 bases at J, with 20 bases in the middle. The CDR3 contains 15 residues. Germline values: CDR1 GTSNPN, CDR2 SVGIG (reference sequence). The CDR3 reads CAWAHRGHPRETQYF. CDR3 coding DNA: TGTGCCTGGGCCCATAGGGGACACCCGAGAGAGACCCAGTACTTC.

The chain employs TRBV25-1 and TRBJ2-1; TRBD1 agrees at 10 bases. V was pared by 6 bases and J by 9 bases, with 8 bases of the junction left unmatched. CDR3 size: 14 residues. Looked up from germline, CDR1 is MGHDK and CDR2 is SYGVNS. The CDR3 is CASRTGGDFGEQFF. CDR3 bases: TGTGCCAGCAGGACAGGGGGCGATTTCGGTGAGCAGTTCTTC.

The chain links TRBV7-7 to TRBJ2-6; D remains ambiguous. Between the trimmed V and J ends, which lost 5 bases and 5 bases, there was a span of 22 bases. From germline, CDR1 is SSHAT and CDR2 FNYEAQ (reference sequence). The CDR3 is made up of 18 amino acids. Here the CDR3 reads CASSPHVVPQSRANVLTF. In DNA form, the CDR3 reads TGTGCCAGCAGCCCACACGTAGTGCCACAAAGTCGGGCCAACGTCCTGACTTTC.